This T cell receptor (beta chain) was identified in a study of shared clonotypes between healthy human individuals. Findings of the study overall: Naive subsets usually exceeded memory subsets in estimated richness.

CDR1 is SGHNT, CDR2 YYREEE, per germline (reference sequence). V was shortened by 0 bases and J by 8 bases, with 11 bases between the two germline ends. The CDR3 is 14 amino acids. Assay used: immunoSEQ multiplex PCR; TCRdb lists only in-frame clones, some missing. The data contain some 2.3 million clones, roughly 93% of them singletons. The CD4+ fraction was divided into a CD45RA+ naive subset and a CD45RA-negative memory subset. With regard to this clone: Its antigen is currently unknown. In the same sample, other DNA sequences code for this CDR3.

The chain recombines TRBV5-4 with TRBJ1-4, with D possibly matching TRBD1 (5 bases). The sequence was collected from a man between 18 and 29 years old in good health. Some clones in this sample may be carry-over from other donors' samples. The specimen was naive CD4+ T cells from PBMCs. Subset specified: CD45RA+ positively selected. CDR3 nucleotides: TGTGCCAGCAGCTTGGGGCAGGGAGGGGAAAAACTGTTTTTT. As protein: CASSLGQGGEKLFF.